The 7 T cell receptor beta chains below all came from one sample that was sequenced in a study of blood T cell repertoires in COVID-19. The repertoire was sequenced with immunoSEQ multiplex PCR; TCRdb's copy has only in-frame clones and lacks some. The data hold 150,000 to 200,000 clones, with 90% observed a single time. Sample: peripheral blood. The receptors shown here come from a man in his 60s with active or convalescent COVID-19.

The chain carries TRBV10-2 and TRBJ2-2, with D perhaps matching TRBD1 (6 bases). The V end was cut by 1 base, the J end by 1 base, with 10 bases between. The CDR3 is 16 amino acids. CDR1 is WSHSY and CDR2 is SAAADI in the germline V gene. The CDR3 DNA sequence: TGCGCCAGCAGTGAGTGGGGGACACAGAACACCGGGGAGCTGTTTTTT. It translates to CASSEWGTQNTGELFF.

V is TRBV15 and J is TRBJ2-1, with D unclear. Trimming removed 0 bases at V and 0 bases at J, with 6 bases between. CDR3 length equals 15 residues. Germline lookup yields CDR1 LNHNV and CDR2 YYDKDF (reference sequence). DNA for the CDR3: TGTGCCACCAGCAGAGACAGGATCTCCTACAATGAGCAGTTCTTC. As protein: CATSRDRISYNEQFF. Variable domain in full (rest from reference TRBV15 and TRBJ2-1): DAMVIQNPRYQVTQFGKPVTLSCSQTLNHNVMYWYQQKSSQAPKLLFHYYDKDFNNEADTPDNFQSRRPNTSFCFLDIRSPGLGDTAMYLCATSRDRISYNEQFFGPGTRLTVL.

This clone appeared a single time. The chain combines TRBV5-1 with TRBJ1-1; weak D call: TRBD1 (6 bases). The CDR3 is made up of 17 amino acids. Trimming removed 1 base from V and 0 bases from J, with 16 bases in between. Germline loops: CDR1 SGHRS, CDR2 YFSETQ. This chain's CDR3 is CASSLQEQGRMNTEAFF. CDR3 DNA sequence: TGCGCCAGCAGCTTGCAAGAACAGGGCCGAATGAACACTGAAGCTTTCTTT.

This clone occurred a few times. In nucleotides, the CDR3 is TGCGCCAGCAGTATTAGAGGAGATAGCAATCAGCCCCAGCATTTT. Protein product: CASSIRGDSNQPQHF. The chain has TRBV5-1 and TRBJ1-5; D gene unclear. Germline lookup yields CDR1 SGHRS and CDR2 YFSETQ. The CDR3 extends over 15 amino acids. V lost 5 bases, J lost 0 bases, and 12 bases lay in between.

The CDR3, as DNA: TGTGCCAGTAGTATTGCCAGGAATCAGCCCCAGCATTTT. It encodes CASSIARNQPQHF. J is TRBJ1-5 and V is TRBV19; D remains unclear. Trimming took off 3 bases at V and 4 bases at J, with 7 bases between the two ends. CDR1 is LNHDA, CDR2 SQIVND, per germline (reference sequence). The CDR3 is made up of 13 amino acids.

The chain combines TRBV3-1 (or the pseudogene TRBV3-2) with TRBJ2-1; D gene unclear. The CDR3 contains 12 residues. Germline V gives CDR1 LGHDT, CDR2 YNNKEL (reference sequence). Trimming cost V 5 bases and J 6 bases, with 8 bases left between them. The CDR3 coding sequence is TGTGCCAGCAGCATCACCAGCAATGAGCAGTTCTTC. This sequence encodes CASSITSNEQFF.

The V call is TRBV5-1, the J call TRBJ1-2; D perhaps matches TRBD1 (6 bases). Trimming stripped 0 bases from V and 8 bases from J, with 11 bases between. This CDR3 contains 13 residues. Germline V lookup: CDR1 SGHRS, CDR2 YFSETQ. The chain's CDR3 is CASSLVRGVGYTF. The CDR3 coding sequence is TGCGCCAGCAGCTTGGTCAGGGGAGTGGGCTACACCTTC.